The rows below give T cell receptor beta chains drawn from one sample of a study of T cells after yellow fever vaccination. Each CDR3 protein gets one entry after TCRdb re-called the 5' RACE reads with MiXCR. Found here are fewer than 150,000 distinct CDR3 sequences, 7.7% of them singletons; the top ten hold less than 0.95%. The material sequenced was CD4+ T cells sorted from PBMCs, taken 5 days after the yellow fever booster vaccination. Receptor source: a man aged 25-45 years who received the YFV17D yellow fever vaccine. Both conserved end residues are part of each CDR3. A D gene is named only where the DNA matches it firmly. Size is omitted from some rows. Given values are once, few, many or a class for expanded clones.

v_call: TRBV12-3/TRBV12-4; j_call: TRBJ2-1; clone_size: .; d_call: .; cdr3_aa: CASGPGTEQFF; cdr3_nt: TGTGCCAGCGGACCCGGGACTGAGCAGTTCTTC
v_call: TRBV6-1; j_call: TRBJ2-3; clone_size: many; d_call: TRBD2; cdr3_aa: CASRLAGVGDTQYF; cdr3_nt: TGTGCCAGCAGGCTAGCGGGAGTTGGAGATACGCAGTATTTT
v_call: TRBV7-2; j_call: TRBJ2-7; clone_size: many; d_call: TRBD2; cdr3_aa: CASSPRLASRGHEQYF; cdr3_nt: TGTGCCAGCAGCCCTCGACTAGCGAGTAGAGGCCACGAGCAGTACTTC
v_call: TRBV5-1; j_call: TRBJ2-1; clone_size: many; d_call: TRBD2; cdr3_aa: CASSPASGSGHEQFF; cdr3_nt: TGCGCCAGCAGCCCAGCTAGCGGGAGTGGGCATGAGCAGTTCTTC
v_call: TRBV5-1; j_call: TRBJ2-6; clone_size: many; d_call: .; cdr3_aa: CASSSGTYRDVLTF; cdr3_nt: TGCGCCAGCAGCTCGGGGACCTATCGGGACGTCCTGACTTTC
v_call: TRBV28; j_call: TRBJ2-2; clone_size: many; d_call: .; cdr3_aa: CASSLGTVNTGELFF; cdr3_nt: TGTGCCAGCAGTTTGGGGACTGTGAACACCGGGGAGCTGTTTTTT
v_call: TRBV24-1; j_call: TRBJ2-3; clone_size: many; d_call: .; cdr3_aa: CATSDSQDGTITDTQYF; cdr3_nt: TGTGCCACCAGTGATTCGCAAGACGGGACGATCACAGATACGCAGTATTTT
v_call: TRBV7-3; j_call: TRBJ2-7; clone_size: many; d_call: .; cdr3_aa: CASSLAGKREQYF; cdr3_nt: TGTGCCAGCAGCTTAGCAGGGAAGAGGGAGCAGTACTTC
v_call: TRBV25-1; j_call: TRBJ2-2; clone_size: many; d_call: .; cdr3_aa: CASRVGDVTGELFF; cdr3_nt: TGTGCCAGCAGGGTTGGGGACGTCACCGGGGAGCTGTTTTTT
v_call: TRBV20-1; j_call: TRBJ2-5; clone_size: many; d_call: TRBD1; cdr3_aa: CSARDAGQGVETQYF; cdr3_nt: TGCAGTGCTAGAGATGCCGGGCAGGGGGTAGAGACCCAGTACTTC
v_call: TRBV7-8; j_call: TRBJ1-2; clone_size: many; d_call: .; cdr3_aa: CASSSQPGGYGYTF; cdr3_nt: TGTGCCAGCAGCTCCCAGCCGGGCGGCTATGGCTACACCTTC
v_call: TRBV7-9; j_call: TRBJ2-2; clone_size: .; d_call: TRBD1; cdr3_aa: CASSRTGDRVTGELFF; cdr3_nt: TGTGCCAGCAGCCGGACCGGGGACAGGGTAACCGGGGAGCTGTTTTTT
v_call: TRBV11-2; j_call: TRBJ2-5; clone_size: many; d_call: .; cdr3_aa: CASSLHYANFQETQYF; cdr3_nt: TGTGCCAGCAGCTTGCACTATGCCAACTTCCAAGAGACCCAGTACTTC
v_call: TRBV14; j_call: TRBJ1-1; clone_size: .; d_call: .; cdr3_aa: CASSLEGRSGNTEAFF; cdr3_nt: TGTGCCAGCAGCCTAGAGGGGCGGAGCGGGAACACTGAAGCTTTCTTT
v_call: TRBV7-9; j_call: TRBJ1-1; clone_size: few; d_call: .; cdr3_aa: CASSLVPEGEAFF; cdr3_nt: TGTGCCAGCAGCTTAGTTCCTGAGGGTGAAGCTTTCTTT
v_call: TRBV7-7; j_call: TRBJ2-5; clone_size: .; d_call: TRBD2; cdr3_aa: CASSLGLAGVGETQYF; cdr3_nt: TGTGCCAGCAGCTTGGGACTAGCGGGAGTAGGTGAGACCCAGTACTTC
v_call: TRBV7-8; j_call: TRBJ2-3; clone_size: many; d_call: .; cdr3_aa: CASSLARPAQSDTQYF; cdr3_nt: TGTGCCAGCAGCCTAGCGCGACCCGCACAATCAGATACGCAGTATTTT
v_call: TRBV12-3/TRBV12-4; j_call: TRBJ1-2; clone_size: many; d_call: .; cdr3_aa: CASSPGHNYGYTF; cdr3_nt: TGTGCCAGCAGCCCAGGACACAACTATGGCTACACCTTC
v_call: TRBV7-2; j_call: TRBJ2-1; clone_size: many; d_call: .; cdr3_aa: CASSKAGLTQYEQFF; cdr3_nt: TGTGCCAGCAGCAAGGCCGGGCTAACTCAGTATGAGCAGTTCTTC
v_call: TRBV5-1; j_call: TRBJ2-1; clone_size: many; d_call: .; cdr3_aa: CASSFGGAGGPNEQFF; cdr3_nt: TGCGCCAGCAGCTTCGGGGGAGCCGGGGGTCCGAATGAGCAGTTCTTC
v_call: TRBV12-3/TRBV12-4; j_call: TRBJ2-1; clone_size: many; d_call: TRBD2; cdr3_aa: CASSSRPGGSYNEQFF; cdr3_nt: TGTGCCAGCAGTTCCCGCCCGGGAGGGTCCTACAATGAGCAGTTCTTC
v_call: TRBV5-1; j_call: TRBJ2-7; clone_size: many; d_call: .; cdr3_aa: CASSRQEYEQYF; cdr3_nt: TGCGCCAGCAGCCGACAGGAGTACGAGCAGTACTTC
v_call: TRBV2; j_call: TRBJ2-3; clone_size: many; d_call: TRBD2; cdr3_aa: CASIRTSGSDTQYF; cdr3_nt: TGTGCCAGCATCAGGACTAGCGGGAGCGATACGCAGTATTTT
v_call: TRBV7-2; j_call: TRBJ2-7; clone_size: .; d_call: .; cdr3_aa: CASTYVLGASYEQYF; cdr3_nt: TGTGCCAGCACCTATGTCCTCGGGGCTTCCTACGAGCAGTACTTC
v_call: TRBV6-1; j_call: TRBJ2-4; clone_size: many; d_call: TRBD1; cdr3_aa: CASSQQGAKNIQYF; cdr3_nt: TGTGCCAGCAGTCAACAGGGGGCTAAAAACATTCAGTACTTC
v_call: TRBV7-7; j_call: TRBJ2-1; clone_size: many; d_call: TRBD1; cdr3_aa: CASSLDRADNEQFF; cdr3_nt: TGTGCTAGCAGCTTGGACAGGGCCGACAATGAGCAGTTCTTC
v_call: TRBV12-3/TRBV12-4; j_call: TRBJ1-5; clone_size: many; d_call: .; cdr3_aa: CASRRAGGANQPQHF; cdr3_nt: TGTGCCAGCAGAAGGGCCGGGGGCGCGAATCAGCCCCAGCATTTT
v_call: TRBV30; j_call: TRBJ1-5; clone_size: .; d_call: .; cdr3_aa: CAWSEVGSGQPQHF; cdr3_nt: TGTGCCTGGAGCGAAGTGGGTTCGGGTCAGCCCCAGCATTTT
v_call: TRBV6-5; j_call: TRBJ2-2; clone_size: .; d_call: .; cdr3_aa: CATESDGGELFF; cdr3_nt: TGTGCCACCGAGAGTGATGGCGGGGAGCTGTTTTTT
v_call: TRBV5-4; j_call: TRBJ2-5; clone_size: few; d_call: .; cdr3_aa: CASSLRGANEETQYF; cdr3_nt: TGTGCCAGCAGCTTGCGGGGGGCTAACGAAGAGACCCAGTACTTC
v_call: TRBV20-1; j_call: TRBJ2-7; clone_size: many; d_call: .; cdr3_aa: CSAPEPGQATYEQYF; cdr3_nt: TGCAGTGCTCCGGAACCGGGACAAGCAACCTACGAGCAGTACTTC
v_call: TRBV27; j_call: TRBJ1-6; clone_size: .; d_call: .; cdr3_aa: CASSPRSSYNSPLHF; cdr3_nt: TGTGCCAGCAGTCCAAGGAGCTCCTATAATTCACCCCTCCACTTT
v_call: TRBV20-1; j_call: TRBJ2-5; clone_size: many; d_call: .; cdr3_aa: CSASGSVETQYF; cdr3_nt: TGCAGTGCTAGCGGGAGCGTTGAGACCCAGTACTTC
v_call: TRBV29-1; j_call: TRBJ1-4; clone_size: .; d_call: .; cdr3_aa: CSVEEGDF; cdr3_nt: TGCAGCGTTGAAGAGGGGGACTTT
v_call: TRBV9; j_call: TRBJ1-6; clone_size: many; d_call: .; cdr3_aa: CASSVGGRGYSPLHF; cdr3_nt: TGTGCCAGCAGCGTAGGGGGGAGGGGGTATTCACCCCTCCACTTT
v_call: TRBV5-1; j_call: TRBJ1-1; clone_size: many; d_call: TRBD1; cdr3_aa: CASSSGQQAGTEAFF; cdr3_nt: TGCGCCAGCAGCTCGGGACAGCAAGCGGGCACTGAAGCTTTCTTT
v_call: TRBV27; j_call: TRBJ1-1; clone_size: many; d_call: TRBD1; cdr3_aa: CASSFRTGVTEAFF; cdr3_nt: TGTGCCAGCAGTTTCCGGACAGGGGTGACTGAAGCTTTCTTT
v_call: TRBV3-1; j_call: TRBJ2-1; clone_size: many; d_call: TRBD1; cdr3_aa: CASSQGTGVGNEQFF; cdr3_nt: TGTGCCAGCAGCCAAGGGACAGGGGTAGGGAATGAGCAGTTCTTC
v_call: TRBV20-1; j_call: TRBJ2-1; clone_size: many; d_call: .; cdr3_aa: CSAPHRANEQFF; cdr3_nt: TGCAGTGCTCCCCATAGGGCGAATGAGCAGTTCTTC
v_call: TRBV6-5; j_call: TRBJ1-5; clone_size: many; d_call: TRBD1; cdr3_aa: CASSYSGTVMHF; cdr3_nt: TGTGCCAGCAGTTACTCCGGGACAGTTATGCATTTT
v_call: TRBV20-1; j_call: TRBJ1-5; clone_size: many; d_call: .; cdr3_aa: CSATPPVGNQPQHF; cdr3_nt: TGCAGTGCTACCCCCCCCGTGGGCAATCAGCCCCAGCATTTT
v_call: TRBV18; j_call: TRBJ2-1; clone_size: once; d_call: .; cdr3_aa: CASSHQRRTGDSSYNEQFF; cdr3_nt: TGTGCCAGCTCACACCAAAGAAGGACGGGGGATAGCTCCTACAATGAGCAGTTCTTC
v_call: TRBV16; j_call: TRBJ2-7; clone_size: many; d_call: TRBD2; cdr3_aa: CASSQFITSASYEQYF; cdr3_nt: TGTGCCAGCAGCCAATTTATCACTAGCGCCTCCTACGAGCAGTACTTC